Following are 29 T cell receptor beta chains from one sample sequenced in a study of blood T cells in healthy people across ages (dated by TCRdb to the mid-2010s). Library prep was done by 5' RACE. Sequencer: Illumina HiSeq 2500. A second PCR of about 6 to 11 cycles was run with a J-beta primer mix and a sample-barcoded 5' primer. TCRdb reanalyzed the raw reads on its own, using fastp at Q25 for trimming and MiXCR for clone calling, and kept in-frame beta chains. Entries that share a CDR3 protein sequence are merged under the most common genes and DNA. Across this sample there are about 1.6 million distinct CDR3 sequences, with about 35% seen only once. Around 11% of the sample belongs to the ten largest clones. Material for sequencing was blood. These receptors were taken from a woman younger than 45 in good health.

This clonotype was observed many times. The rearrangement uses TRBV29-1 and TRBJ2-3, with D tentatively TRBD1 or TRBD2 (6 bases each). Germline CDR1 is SQVTM and CDR2 is ANQGSEA. V was shortened by 7 bases and J by 2 bases, with 19 bases between the two germline ends. The CDR3 is 15 amino acids. The CDR3 nucleotides read TGCAGCGGAAGCGCCCCGGGGGCCACCACAGATACGCAGTATTTT. Amino acid sequence: CSGSAPGATTDTQYF.

V gene TRBV6-1 combines with J gene TRBJ2-3; perhaps TRBD2 as D (6 bases). There are 12 residues in the CDR3. Trimming removed 4 bases from V and 10 bases from J, with 12 bases in between. Germline CDR1 is MNHNS and CDR2 is SASEGT. The CDR3 reads CASSVQTRAQYF. The CDR3 bases are TGTGCCAGCAGTGTTCAGACTAGGGCGCAGTATTTT.

This clonotype occurred many times. The chain combines TRBV29-1 with TRBJ2-5; TRBD2 matches at 7 bases. Germline V CDR1 and CDR2: SQVTM, ANQGSEA. V gave up 2 bases and J gave up 5 bases; unmatched junction bases: 2. CDR3 size: 12 residues. The CDR3 DNA follows: TGCAGCGTTGAAAAGGGAGGGGAGACCCAGTACTTC. Its protein product is CSVEKGGETQYF.

This chain joins TRBV10-2 and TRBJ2-1, with a possible D match to TRBD2 (5 bases). Germline V gives CDR1 WSHSY, CDR2 SAAADI. Trimming left V 7 bases short and J 9 bases short, with 16 bases between. This CDR3 region has 13 residues. DNA for the CDR3: TGCGCCAGCAAGTTGGGAGTGGTGGGTGAGCAGTTCTTC. Translating it yields CASKLGVVGEQFF.

There are a few counts of this clonotype. The chain has TRBV7-2 and TRBJ2-2; the D is unclear. Germline V lookup: CDR1 SGHTA, CDR2 FQGNSA. V was pared by 3 bases and J by 1 base, with 9 bases between. The CDR3 runs 15 residues. The CDR3 DNA sequence: TGTGCCAGCAGCTTGGTAAAGCGGAACACCGGGGAGCTGTTTTTT. Amino acids: CASSLVKRNTGELFF. The entire variable domain, with the rest obtained from reference TRBV7-2 and TRBJ2-2, is as follows: GAGVSQSPSNKVTEKGKDVELRCDPISGHTALYWYRQSLGQGLEFLIYFQGNSAPDKSGLPSDRFSAERTGGSVSTLTIQRTQQEDSAVYLCASSLVKRNTGELFFGEGSRLTVL.

The chain combines TRBV20-1 with TRBJ1-2, with 7 bases matching TRBD1. The CDR3 is 15 amino acids. The V gene's germline CDR1 is DFQATT and CDR2 SNEGSKA (reference sequence). V trimming: 3 bases; J trimming: 2 bases; junction bases outside the gene matches: 9. In nucleotides, the CDR3 is TGCAGTGCTAGTCCCCCTCAGGGGGGGAACTATGGCTACACCTTC. Protein sequence: CSASPPQGGNYGYTF.

Here the CDR3 DNA reads TGCGCCAGCAGCTGGATTCCGGGTCGCGATGAGCAGTTCTTC. Translated, it gives CASSWIPGRDEQFF. The chain recombines TRBV5-1 with TRBJ2-1; D is unclear. The CDR3 is made up of 14 amino acids. Trimming left V 3 bases short and J 8 bases short, with 15 bases between. Germline CDR1 SGHRS, CDR2 YFSETQ.

This clonotype was observed a few times. The rearrangement links TRBV2 to TRBJ1-1; 8 bases agree with TRBD1. Per germline, CDR1 SNHLY and CDR2 FYNNEI. Trimming took 7 bases from V and 4 from J; bases not matched to a gene: 5. CDR3 length: 13 residues. Here the CDR3 reads CASNSGGLTEAFF. CDR3 DNA sequence: TGTGCCAGCAACTCAGGGGGCCTCACTGAAGCTTTCTTT.

This clonotype was counted ten times or more. This rearrangement joins TRBV28 to TRBJ2-3, with D unresolved. Germline CDR1 reads MDHEN; CDR2 reads SYDVKM. V lost 6 bases and J lost 5, with 3 bases in between. The CDR3 extends over 10 amino acids. In DNA, the CDR3 is TGTGCCAGCAGCTTAGATACGCAGTATTTT. The encoded protein is CASSLDTQYF.

In this sample, this clonotype turned up a few times. The chain has TRBV7-6 and TRBJ2-1, with D possibly matching TRBD1 (5 bases). The CDR3 is 14 amino acids. Trimming stripped 1 base from V and 3 bases from J, with 7 bases between. Germline values: CDR1 SGHVS, CDR2 FNYEAQ. In nucleotides, the CDR3 is TGTGCCAGCAGCTTAGAGGGGTTCTACAATGAGCAGTTCTTC. Translating gives CASSLEGFYNEQFF.

Only a few counts were recorded for this clonotype. This chain connects TRBV28 to TRBJ2-7, with a tentative D call TRBD2 (5 bases). Trimming shortened V by 6 bases and J by 0 bases, and 15 bases separated the two germline ends. CDR1 and CDR2 (germline): MDHEN, SYDVKM. There are 15 residues in the CDR3. This chain's CDR3 is CASRYRSASSYEQYF. The CDR3 DNA reads as TGTGCCAGCAGATACCGTAGCGCTAGCTCCTACGAGCAGTACTTC.

CDR3 protein: CASSNWGAGGNQPQHF. The DNA of the CDR3 is TGTGCCAGCAGTAATTGGGGGGCAGGTGGAAATCAGCCCCAGCATTTT. The V and J genes are TRBV27 and TRBJ1-5; D may be TRBD1 (6 bases). CDR1 MNHEY and CDR2 SMNVEV come from the germline V gene (reference sequence). The CDR3 has 16 amino acids. V lost 5 bases and J lost 4, with 18 bases in between.

This clonotype was counted many times. V is TRBV12-3 or TRBV12-4 and J is TRBJ2-7; 11 bases line up with TRBD1. The V and J ends lost 6 bases and 5 bases, in that order; junction bases with no gene match: 9. The CDR3 extends over 15 amino acids. CDR3 nucleotide sequence: TGTGCCAGCAGCCCCGGAGGGACAGGGGGTCACGAGCAGTACTTC. Protein product: CASSPGGTGGHEQYF.

CDR3 sequence reads: CAWSVQGRNQPQHF. CDR3 sequence (DNA): TGTGCCTGGAGTGTACAGGGTCGGAACCAGCCCCAGCATTTT. The chain joins TRBV30 to TRBJ1-5, with a weak D call TRBD1 (6 bases). V lost 0 bases to trimming and J lost 7 bases, with 13 bases between them. The CDR3 contains 14 residues. Per the germline V gene, CDR1 is GTSNPN and CDR2 is SVGIG (reference sequence).

The rearrangement links TRBV3-1 to TRBJ2-2; no definite D call. The V gene lost 4 bases and the J gene lost 3 bases, with 9 bases spanning the gap. Per the germline V gene, CDR1 is LGHDT and CDR2 is YNNKEL (reference sequence). The CDR3 runs to 14 residues. CDR3 residues: CASSLKGYTGELFF. CDR3 sequence (DNA): TGTGCCAGCAGCCTTAAGGGATACACCGGGGAGCTGTTTTTT.

The rearrangement links TRBV20-1 to TRBJ1-5, with D possibly being TRBD1 (5 bases). Germline CDR1 is DFQATT and CDR2 is SNEGSKA (reference sequence). The V and J ends lost 6 bases and 5 bases respectively, with 17 bases between them. This CDR3 has 14 amino acids. The CDR3 DNA is TGCAGTGCGGAGGGGACCCTAAGGGATCAGCCCCAGCATTTT. Encoded protein: CSAEGTLRDQPQHF.

On this clonotype itself: Germline and junction disagree at one end, which may indicate a read error. J is TRBJ2-7 and V is TRBV3-1; D tentatively fits TRBD1 or TRBD2 (5 bases each). This CDR3 comprises 18 residues. The germline V gene has CDR1 LGHDT and CDR2 YNNKEL (reference sequence). CDR3 sequence: CACSPLGTAGPPTNEQYF. The CDR3 coding sequence is TGTGCCTGCAGCCCCCTCGGGACCGCCGGGCCCCCTACGAATGAGCAGTACTTC.

The gene calls are TRBV12-3 or TRBV12-4 and TRBJ2-1; D is undetermined. Trimming removed 6 bases from V and 9 bases from J, with 15 bases in between. The length of the CDR3 is 13 residues. CDR3 sequence reads: CASSYDPTSEQFF. CDR3 DNA sequence: TGTGCCAGCAGCTATGACCCAACGAGTGAGCAGTTCTTC.

The gene calls are TRBV2 and TRBJ2-4, with D unclear. The V gene lost 8 bases and the J gene lost 0 bases, with 8 bases spanning the gap. The germline gives CDR1 SNHLY, CDR2 FYNNEI. The CDR3 is made up of 13 amino acids. As DNA, the CDR3 is TGTGCCAGCGTAGGTCTAGCCAAAAACATTCAGTACTTC. Translated, it gives CASVGLAKNIQYF.

The chain carries TRBV18 and TRBJ1-6; D gene unclear. V was clipped by 1 base and J by 10 bases, with 14 bases between them. The CDR3 spans 15 residues. Germline lookup yields CDR1 KGHSH and CDR2 LQKENI. CDR3 sequence reads: CASSPLARKESPLHF. The CDR3 bases are TGTGCCAGCTCACCACTCGCCAGGAAGGAATCACCCCTCCACTTT.

The rearrangement links TRBV5-4 to TRBJ2-7; 7 bases align to TRBD1. Losses at the gene ends were 4 bases for V and 1 base for J; bases not matched to a gene: 8. The germline V gene has CDR1 SGHNT and CDR2 YYREEE (reference sequence). The CDR3 runs to 15 residues. This CDR3 reads CASSVPGTASYEQYF. The CDR3 DNA follows: TGTGCCAGCAGCGTCCCCGGGACAGCTTCCTACGAGCAGTACTTC.

J is TRBJ1-2 and V is TRBV3-1; tentatively, D is TRBD1 (6 bases). V was trimmed by 1 base and J by 7 bases, leaving 16 bases between them. CDR1 is LGHDT and CDR2 is YNNKEL in the germline V gene (reference sequence). This CDR3 is built from 15 residues. The CDR3 region is CASSQGPRGLGGYTF. The CDR3 nucleotides are TGTGCCAGCAGCCAAGGGCCCAGGGGATTGGGTGGCTACACCTTC.

To note about this clonotype: The junction differs from germline at one of its ends, possibly a read error. CDR3 residues: CGARTNTDREETQYF. The CDR3 DNA reads TGCGGTGCTAGGACTAACACGGACCGTGAGGAGACCCAGTACTTC. The chain has TRBV20-1 and TRBJ2-5, with D possibly matching TRBD2 (6 bases). The CDR3 sequence is 15 residues long. CDR1 is DFQATT and CDR2 is SNEGSKA in the germline V gene (reference sequence).

This clonotype was counted only a few times. The V and J genes are TRBV3-1 and TRBJ2-1; D unclear. This CDR3 contains 14 residues. Deletions cut 3 bases from V and 6 bases from J, with 12 bases between. The germline V gene has CDR1 LGHDT and CDR2 YNNKEL (reference sequence). CDR3 in amino acids: CASSHGWGGNEQFF. The CDR3 DNA reads as TGTGCCAGCAGCCATGGTTGGGGTGGCAATGAGCAGTTCTTC.

The table lists this clonotype with a few counts. This sequence joins TRBV4-1 and TRBJ1-2, with D possibly matching TRBD1 (6 bases). Trimming removed 1 base at V and 4 bases at J, with 19 bases between. CDR3 size: 17 residues. Germline CDR1 and CDR2: MGHRA and YSYEKL. CDR3 bases: TGCGCCAGCAGCCAAGGGCTTCGGGGGCGCCTGGGCTATGGCTACACCTTC. Encoded protein: CASSQGLRGRLGYGYTF.

This clonotype was seen more than once but under ten times. This rearrangement joins TRBV12-3 or TRBV12-4 to TRBJ2-7; D perhaps matches TRBD1 (7 bases). CDR3 length: 13 residues. V lost 7 bases and J lost 2, with 12 bases in between. The CDR3 loop reads CASTGGHPYEQYF. In DNA form, the CDR3 reads TGTGCCAGCACAGGGGGGCATCCCTACGAGCAGTACTTC.

This clonotype was picked up a small number of times. This rearrangement joins TRBV7-2 to TRBJ2-7, with 7 bases fitting TRBD1. The CDR3 runs 15 residues. Looked up from germline, CDR1 is SGHTA and CDR2 is FQGNSA. V was pared by 3 bases and J by 1 base, with 6 bases of the junction left unmatched. The CDR3 protein is CASSFGRDSSYEQYF. CDR3 DNA sequence: TGTGCCAGCAGCTTTGGCCGGGACAGTTCCTACGAGCAGTACTTC.

This clonotype was picked up a small number of times. This chain links TRBV20-1 with TRBJ2-4; D tentatively fits TRBD1 or TRBD2 (6 bases each). CDR3 length equals 12 residues. Germline loops: CDR1 DFQATT, CDR2 SNEGSKA (reference sequence). V was cut by 3 bases and J by 9 bases, with 12 bases left in between. This CDR3 reads CSAREGGGIQYF. The CDR3 DNA reads TGCAGTGCTAGGGAGGGGGGCGGCATTCAGTACTTC.

This clonotype came up many times. V gene TRBV7-9 combines with J gene TRBJ2-5; 10 bases fit TRBD1. J was trimmed by 5 bases and V by 5 bases; bases with no gene match: 8. CDR1 SEHNR and CDR2 FQNEAQ come from the germline V gene (reference sequence). CDR3 size: 15 residues. The CDR3 DNA reads as TGTGCCAGCAGCGCCCGACAGGGGGCGAAGGAGACCCAGTACTTC. Its protein product is CASSARQGAKETQYF.